Below, 24 T cell receptor beta chains from the same sample are listed, as sequenced in a study of OX40 agonist ivuxolimab in advanced cancers. Profiling relied on immunoSEQ multiplex PCR, and the TCRdb table lists in-frame clones only, not all of them. The sample lists roughly 73,000 clones; about 91% were seen once. Sequencing used CD4+ or CD8+ T cells sorted from blood, obtained in a trial of the OX40 agonist ivuxolimab. Source of these receptors: an adult with an advanced solid tumor such as melanoma, head and neck, liver or kidney cancer.

The chain recombines TRBV4-1 with TRBJ1-6; D gene unclear. The CDR3 is 15 amino acids. Germline CDR1 reads MGHRA; CDR2 reads YSYEKL. The ends were cut back, 0 bases at V and 10 bases at J, with 13 bases in the middle. CDR3 nucleotide sequence: TGCGCCAGCAGCCAAGATGGGGTATCGGGGTCACCCCTCCACTTT. It encodes CASSQDGVSGSPLHF.

CDR3 sequence reads: CASSLGHRDNSPLHF. In DNA form, the CDR3 reads TGTGCCAGCAGCTTGGGGCACAGAGACAATTCACCCCTCCACTTT. This sequence joins TRBV7-2 and TRBJ1-6; D is perhaps TRBD1 (5 bases). Germline V gives CDR1 SGHTA, CDR2 FQGNSA. V was clipped by 3 bases and J by 7 bases, with 13 bases between them. The CDR3 extends over 15 amino acids.

The V call is TRBV5-4, the J call TRBJ2-2; 8 nucleotides line up with TRBD2. The ends lost 4 bases at V and 1 base at J; junction bases unmatched: 6. This CDR3 has 16 amino acids. Germline V gene sequence: CDR1 SGHNT, CDR2 YYREEE (reference sequence). Here the CDR3 reads CASSTAGTRNTGELFF. As DNA, the CDR3 is TGTGCCAGCAGCACCGCCGGGACTAGGAACACCGGGGAGCTGTTTTTT.

J is TRBJ2-2 and V is TRBV23-1, with no clear D. TRBV23-1 is an ORF, and what it does is uncertain. The CDR3 is made up of 13 amino acids. V lost 6 bases, J lost 5 bases, and 10 bases lay in between. The CDR3 protein is CASSPDLTGELFF. DNA for the CDR3: TGCGCCAGCAGCCCGGACCTGACCGGGGAGCTGTTTTTT.

V usage is TRBV21-1 and J usage is TRBJ1-6. TRBV21-1 is a recognized pseudogene. This CDR3 contains 18 residues. In DNA, the CDR3 is TGTGCCAGCAGCAAAGCGGGGTGGGCAGGAGAGTATAATTCACCCCTCCACTTT. It encodes CASSKAGWAGEYNSPLHF.

This sequence joins TRBV19 and TRBJ2-5; a possible D gene is TRBD2 (6 bases). V was clipped by 5 bases and J by 4 bases, with 11 bases between them. The CDR3 contains 13 residues. Germline loops: CDR1 LNHDA, CDR2 SQIVND (reference sequence). The CDR3 reads CASSPTSTETQYF. In DNA, the CDR3 is TGTGCCAGTAGTCCGACTAGTACAGAGACCCAGTACTTC.

The J gene is TRBJ2-1, the V gene TRBV2; 9 bases agree with TRBD2. The V gene's germline CDR1 is SNHLY and CDR2 FYNNEI. With V trimmed by 9 bases and J by 4 bases, 4 bases remained unmatched. The CDR3 extends over 13 amino acids. The CDR3 region has the DNA TGTGCCAGTACTAGCGGGCTATACAATGAGCAGTTCTTC. Protein sequence: CASTSGLYNEQFF. Drawing the rest from reference TRBV2 and TRBJ2-1, the complete variable domain is EPEVTQTPSHQVTQMGQEVILRCVPISNHLYFYWYRQILGQKVEFLVSFYNNEISEKSEIFDDQFSVERPDGSNFTLKIRSTKLEDSAMYFCASTSGLYNEQFFGPGTRLTVL.

The V and J genes are TRBV28 and TRBJ2-4; D ambiguous. Germline loops: CDR1 MDHEN, CDR2 SYDVKM. V gave up 6 bases and J gave up 6 bases, with 12 bases separating them. This CDR3 is built from 13 residues. The CDR3 bases are TGTGCCAGCAGACCTAATTTGGGAAACATTCAGTACTTC. Protein product: CASRPNLGNIQYF.

This clone was seen a single time. J is TRBJ1-1 and V is TRBV5-6; D is ambiguous. V lost 4 bases and J 4 bases, leaving 17 bases between the germline ends. Germline-derived CDR1 and CDR2 are SGHDT and YYEEEE. The CDR3 length is 15 residues. The CDR3 DNA sequence: TGTGCCAGCAGCCCATTCGACATGGTGAGCACTGAAGCTTTCTTT. Residues: CASSPFDMVSTEAFF.

J is TRBJ2-7 and V is TRBV5-6; 8 bases line up with TRBD2. This CDR3 comprises 14 residues. CDR1 is SGHDT, CDR2 YYEEEE, per germline. Unmatched junction bases numbered 7, after V lost 2 bases and J lost 6 bases. CDR3 DNA sequence: TGTGCCAGCAGCTTTAGCGGGATTCGGGTCGAGCAGTACTTC. It yields the protein CASSFSGIRVEQYF.

V is TRBV29-1 and J is TRBJ1-4, with a tentative D call TRBD1 (6 bases). Trimming stripped 6 bases from V and 8 bases from J, with 13 bases between. The CDR3 length is 12 residues. Germline V lookup: CDR1 SQVTM, CDR2 ANQGSEA. The CDR3 sequence is CSVSDGGEKLFF. In DNA, the CDR3 is TGCAGCGTATCCGACGGGGGCGAAAAACTGTTTTTT.

This clone was seen once. The chain carries TRBV18 and TRBJ1-4, with TRBD1 as a possible D gene (6 bases). V was pared by 1 base and J by 0 bases, with 12 bases between. The V gene's germline CDR1 is KGHSH and CDR2 LQKENI. The CDR3 length is 17 residues. CDR3 amino acids: CASSPLQGPATNEKLFF. The CDR3 nucleotides are TGTGCCAGCTCACCACTGCAGGGGCCTGCAACTAATGAAAAACTGTTTTTT.

This chain joins TRBV7-6 and TRBJ1-1; tentative D call: TRBD1 (6 bases). Germline CDR1 and CDR2: SGHVS and FNYEAQ. This CDR3 region has 13 residues. V was pared by 5 bases and J by 5 bases, with 12 bases between. CDR3 coding DNA: TGTGCCAGCAGCCACAGGGTTGAGACTGAAGCTTTCTTT. It codes for CASSHRVETEAFF.

The chain couples TRBV7-9 to TRBJ1-4; D gene ambiguous. Deletions cut 2 bases from V and 8 bases from J, with 9 bases between. Germline CDR1 and CDR2: SEHNR and FQNEAQ (reference sequence). The CDR3 contains 13 residues. The CDR3 here is CASSLFQDEKLFF. DNA for the CDR3: TGTGCCAGCAGCTTATTTCAGGACGAAAAACTGTTTTTT.

As regards this clone: Compared with germline, one end of the junction differs, possibly owing to a read error. The CDR3 spells CASSLQGTETQYF. The CDR3 bases are TGTGCTAGCAGCCTACAGGGGACAGAGACCCAGTACTTC. The J gene is TRBJ2-5, the V gene TRBV7-7; 7 positions match TRBD1. Germline lookup yields CDR1 SSHAT and CDR2 FNYEAQ (reference sequence). The CDR3 extends over 13 amino acids.

V usage is TRBV30 and J usage is TRBJ1-4; D is unclear. Trimming left V 2 bases short and J 3 bases short, with 16 bases between. Germline CDR1 reads GTSNPN; CDR2 reads SVGIG (reference sequence). CDR3 size: 16 residues. CDR3 amino acids: CAWSLPRTAANEKLFF. Here the CDR3 DNA reads TGTGCCTGGAGTCTACCCAGGACGGCCGCTAATGAAAAACTGTTTTTT.

The chain combines TRBV27 with TRBJ2-7, with 8 bases fitting TRBD2. Looked up from germline, CDR1 is MNHEY and CDR2 is SMNVEV (reference sequence). The CDR3 loop spans 17 amino acids. The trim removed 8 bases at V and 0 bases at J, leaving 15 bases unmatched. Here the CDR3 reads CASLRSFTSGSSYEQYF. In DNA form, the CDR3 reads TGTGCCAGCCTCCGATCATTTACTAGCGGAAGCTCCTACGAGCAGTACTTC.

This clone has only a few counts. The chain couples TRBV5-4 to TRBJ2-5; 10 nucleotides match TRBD2. The length of the CDR3 is 17 residues. Trimming removed 0 bases from V and 9 bases from J; junction bases left unmatched: 14. Germline CDR1 reads SGHNT; CDR2 reads YYREEE (reference sequence). In DNA form, the CDR3 reads TGTGCCAGCAGCTTGGGAGGTCGAGCGGGAGGGGGAACGGCCCAGTACTTC. It yields the protein CASSLGGRAGGGTAQYF.

This clone came up once. The CDR3 coding sequence is TGTGCCAGCAGCCACAGGGAGACTGAAGCTTTCTTT. This encodes CASSHRETEAFF. The chain couples TRBV11-2 to TRBJ1-1; a possible D gene is TRBD1 (6 bases). CDR3 length: 12 amino acids. Germline values: CDR1 SGHAT, CDR2 FQNNGV. Trimming shortened V by 5 bases and J by 5 bases, and 9 bases separated the two germline ends.

The chain is built from TRBV11-3 and TRBJ2-7, with unresolved D. Germline-derived CDR1 and CDR2 are SGHNT and YENEEA. With 0 bases removed from V and 5 bases from J, the gap between germline ends came to 11 bases. CDR3 length: 14 amino acids. The CDR3 DNA reads TGTGCCAGCAGCTTAGAACCATCTCTTGACGAGCAGTACTTC. It specifies CASSLEPSLDEQYF.

The genes are TRBV5-1 and TRBJ2-1; D is possibly TRBD1 (6 bases). The V gene lost 1 base and the J gene lost 9 bases, with 14 bases spanning the gap. This CDR3 has 14 residues. The germline CDR1 and CDR2 sequences are SGHRS and YFSETQ. The chain's CDR3 is CASSLQGNTGEQFF. CDR3 DNA: TGCGCCAGCAGCTTGCAGGGGAATACGGGTGAGCAGTTCTTC. The full variable domain, with the rest looked up from reference TRBV5-1 and TRBJ2-1, is KAGVTQTPRYLIKTRGQQVTLSCSPISGHRSVSWYQQTPGQGLQFLFEYFSETQRNKGNFPGRFSGRQFSNSRSEMNVSTLELGDSALYLCASSLQGNTGEQFFGPGTRLTVL.

CDR3 region: CASSGTGSYQPQHF. Here the CDR3 DNA reads TGTGCCAGCAGTGGGACAGGGAGCTATCAGCCCCAGCATTTT. The rearrangement links TRBV6-1 to TRBJ1-5, with 8 nucleotides matching TRBD1. Germline loops: CDR1 MNHNS, CDR2 SASEGT. The CDR3 runs to 14 residues. V shed 4 bases and J 5 bases; nucleotides not matched to a gene: 4.

The chain recombines TRBV6-5 with TRBJ2-6; no definite D call. There are 14 residues in the CDR3. Trimming stripped 6 bases from V and 1 base from J, with 7 bases between. CDR1 is MNHEY and CDR2 is SVGAGI in the germline V gene. CDR3 sequence reads: CASSVKSGANVLTF. The CDR3 nucleotides read TGTGCCAGCAGCGTTAAATCTGGGGCCAACGTCCTGACTTTC.

The V call is TRBV6-6, the J call TRBJ2-7, with D perhaps matching TRBD1 (6 bases). V shed 7 bases and J shed 3 bases, with 16 bases lying between them. CDR3 size: 14 residues. CDR1 is MNHNY and CDR2 is SVGAGI in the germline V gene (reference sequence). The CDR3 reads CASTPRTGNYEQYF. The CDR3 DNA reads as TGTGCCAGCACTCCCCGAACAGGGAACTACGAGCAGTACTTC.